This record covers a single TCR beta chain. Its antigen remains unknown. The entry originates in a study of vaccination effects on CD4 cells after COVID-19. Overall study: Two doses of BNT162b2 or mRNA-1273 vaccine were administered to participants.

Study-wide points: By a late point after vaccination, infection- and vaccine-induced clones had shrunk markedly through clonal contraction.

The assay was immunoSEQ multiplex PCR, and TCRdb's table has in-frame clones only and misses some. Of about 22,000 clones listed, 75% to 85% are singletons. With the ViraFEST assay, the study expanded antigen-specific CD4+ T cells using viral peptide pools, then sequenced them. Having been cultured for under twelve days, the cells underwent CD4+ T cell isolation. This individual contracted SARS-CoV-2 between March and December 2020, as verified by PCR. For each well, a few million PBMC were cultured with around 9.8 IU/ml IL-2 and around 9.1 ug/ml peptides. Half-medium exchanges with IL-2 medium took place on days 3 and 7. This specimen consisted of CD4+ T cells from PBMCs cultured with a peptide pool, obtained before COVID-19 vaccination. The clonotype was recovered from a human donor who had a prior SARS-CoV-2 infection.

The CDR3 DNA reads TGCAGTGCCCCCTTGAACACTGAAGCTTTCTTT. Encoded protein: CSAPLNTEAFF. V usage is TRBV20-1 and J usage is TRBJ1-1; D unclear. Trimming took 6 bases from V and 0 from J, leaving 5 bases between them. Germline V gene sequence: CDR1 DFQATT, CDR2 SNEGSKA (reference sequence). The CDR3 length is 11 residues.